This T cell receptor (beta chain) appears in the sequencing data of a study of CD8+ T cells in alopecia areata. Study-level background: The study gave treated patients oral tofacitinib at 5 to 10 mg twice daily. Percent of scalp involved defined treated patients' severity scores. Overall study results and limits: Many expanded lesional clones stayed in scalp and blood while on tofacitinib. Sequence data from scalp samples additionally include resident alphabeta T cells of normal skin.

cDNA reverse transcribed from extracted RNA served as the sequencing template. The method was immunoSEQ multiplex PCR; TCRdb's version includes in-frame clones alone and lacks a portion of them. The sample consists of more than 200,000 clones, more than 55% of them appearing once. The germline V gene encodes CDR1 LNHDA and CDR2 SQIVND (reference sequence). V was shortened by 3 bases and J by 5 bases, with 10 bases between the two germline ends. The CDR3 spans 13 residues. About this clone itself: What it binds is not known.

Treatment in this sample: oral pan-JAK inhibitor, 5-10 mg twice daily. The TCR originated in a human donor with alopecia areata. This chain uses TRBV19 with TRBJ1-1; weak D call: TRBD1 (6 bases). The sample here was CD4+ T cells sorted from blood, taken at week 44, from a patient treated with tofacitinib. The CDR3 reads CASSMGGPTEAFF. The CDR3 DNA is TGTGCCAGTAGTATGGGGGGCCCGACTGAAGCTTTCTTT.